The TCR beta chain under discussion was sequenced for a study of blood T cell repertoires in COVID-19. As for the study in general: Collection of acute and convalescent COVID-19 samples took place in the United States, Italy and Spain. The analysed material was cDNA or gDNA that came from T cells, B-cell-depleted T cells, or PBMCs.

Comments on this clone: Sequence at one end of the junction differs from germline and may be a read error.

Per the authors' pipeline: It was from reference gene primer amplification that nucleated cell counts were estimated. Sequenced by immunoSEQ multiplex PCR; TCRdb stores in-frame clones only, minus some. The V and J calls and the clone size are those of that table, but D and trimming were determined from the DNA. This sample has about 310,000 clones; 87% occur once, and the top ten carry roughly 2.3%. The CDR3 is 17 residues long. The V gene's germline CDR1 is MDHEN and CDR2 SYDVKM. The clonotype comes from a man between 18 and 29 years old with active or convalescent COVID-19. The chain combines TRBV28 with TRBJ1-2; 7 bases are shared with TRBD1. The sample consisted of peripheral blood. CDR3 sequence: CASSLGTGALLNYGHTF. CDR3 sequence (DNA): TGTGCCAGCAGTTTAGGCACAGGGGCGCTCCTAAACTATGGCCACACCTTC.